This TCR beta chain was observed in a study of shared clonotypes between healthy human individuals (TCRdb year 2020). Looking at the study overall: Three men and a couple of women, aged 18 to 49 years, made up the cohort. For each donor, CD4 naive and CD4 memory were each given three plates, CD8 naive was given two plates, and CD8 memory was given one plate. Blood TCR repertoires of a handful of healthy adults were deeply sequenced to estimate repertoire size and the extent of clonotype sharing between individuals. Different laboratories and diverse techniques were used to prepare libraries and sequence TCR repertoires, to increase sequencing depth and limit assay-specific biases. Between about 0.8 and 9 billion PBMCs per donor were obtained by leukapheresis. What the research found in general, with its limitations: Sampling was restricted to blood, and TCR repertoires in tissue are likely to differ from TCR repertoires in blood. Larger estimated clonotype richness was generally found for naive subsets than for memory subsets. Pairwise subsampling led to the expectation that sequencing depth would affect the degree of clonotype sharing among donors. Across four donors, roughly 5.4% of naive CD4, roughly 3.3% of naive CD8, roughly 2.3% of memory CD4, and about 0.44% of memory CD8 clonotypes were shared. Incomplete sequencing was indicated by rarefaction of sorted-subset datasets, despite the large sequencing depth. Clonotypes shared by all four sorted-subset donors showed higher generation probabilities than non-shared clonotypes. Because the study included only a small number of donors, the genetic and exposure-history diversity represented was limited.

As encoded in the germline V gene, CDR1 is MDHEN while CDR2 is SYDVKM. Trimming leaves V shorter by 6 bases and J shorter by 9 bases, with the junction holding 11 bases beyond the gene matches. The CDR3 sequence holds 14 residues, the cysteine and phenylalanine included. Only the CDR3 DNA stays, 42 bases, in frame from base 1. A note on this clone: The target of this receptor is not known. No base qualities exist here, and no much larger clone lies one base off it.

Using the deep immunoSEQ assay, TCR CDR3 regions were amplified from genomic DNA by multiplex PCR. For each cell subset, the extracted genomic DNA was distributed evenly across all wells of several immunoSEQ 96-well plates, and each plate served as one replicate. Each replicate PCR for sorted subsets received approximately 220 ng genomic DNA, equal to about 30,000 T cell genomes. The purified libraries were quantified using a Qubit 3.0 fluorometer, sized with a Bioanalyzer 2100, and then quantified again using the KAPA Library Quantification kit. Each immunoSEQ 96-well plate was sequenced on its own single-read 150-cycle Illumina NextSeq 550 flow cell. Per the source publication's procedure: Because the immunoSEQ output held only junctional sequences and lacked quality scores, the filtering could not match the filtering applied to full-length reads. To assign V/J genes and CDR3, sequences were annotated using PyIR, a Python wrapper for IgBLAST v1.9, with IMGT germline references. Reads were filtered out if the reads had weak V/J assignments (E-value above 1e-6), no CDR3, stop codons, out-of-frame junctions, or ambiguous translated residues. V3J clonotypes were defined as sequences sharing the same inferred V gene, J gene, and CDR3 amino acid sequence. Percentage overlap between repertoires was calculated by dividing the number of shared unique clonotypes by the size of the smaller repertoire. RTK rarefaction, the Chao1 estimator, and Recon v2.1 estimates of unobserved clonotypes were used to assess repertoire richness. Generation probabilities for all TCRbeta clonotypes obtained by the gDNA method from a few donors were computed using OLGA. The table was pulled from immuneACCESS by TCRdb, which kept in-frame rearrangements only. Such tables lose some clones; where checked, under half of the loss comes from unresolved V genes, and the rest has no known cause. The DNA gave D and trimming, while V, J and clone size come from that table. Counted in this sample were some 2,000,000 clones; approximately 94% of them appeared once. The top ten clones comprise roughly 0.13% of the sample.

The donors were healthy, HIV-negative adults who had no recently reported acute infections or vaccinations. All donors were Caucasian adults living in Nashville, Tennessee, USA. CD4+ T cells were enriched by magnetic negative selection; naive cells were then positively selected on CD45RA, and the negative fraction formed the memory subset. After blood collection by leukapheresis, PBMCs were isolated using Ficoll-Histopaque density gradient centrifugation and then cryopreserved in the vapor phase of liquid nitrogen. Analytical flow cytometry was used to check the purity and quantity of every magnetically sorted T cell population. Genomic DNA was isolated from every sorted fraction and measured by UV absorbance on a Nanodrop 2000c.

This receptor was identified in a man aged 18 to 30 in good health. The source material was naive CD4+ T cells sorted from blood. The cell subset or site label, as the study defines it: CD45RA+ positively selected. Recombination connected TRBV28 to TRBJ1-2; 9 bases in the junction line up with TRBD1. The CDR3 has the sequence CASRLTGGQSRYTF. The sequence in DNA is TGTGCCAGCAGGTTAACAGGGGGCCAAAGTCGCTACACCTTC.